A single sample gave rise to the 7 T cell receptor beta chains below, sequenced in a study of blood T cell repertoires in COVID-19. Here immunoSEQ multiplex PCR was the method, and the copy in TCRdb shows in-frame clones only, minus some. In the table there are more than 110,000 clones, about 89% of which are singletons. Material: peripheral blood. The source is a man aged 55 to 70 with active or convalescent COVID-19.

CDR3 region: CASSYGQGFGNTIYF. CDR3 coding DNA: TGTGCCAGCAGTTACGGCCAGGGGTTTGGAAACACCATATATTTT. V and J are TRBV6-5 and TRBJ1-3; D is possibly TRBD1 (6 bases). V lost 2 bases, J lost 3 bases, and 11 bases lay in between. Germline-derived CDR1 and CDR2 are MNHEY and SVGAGI. The CDR3 has 15 amino acids.

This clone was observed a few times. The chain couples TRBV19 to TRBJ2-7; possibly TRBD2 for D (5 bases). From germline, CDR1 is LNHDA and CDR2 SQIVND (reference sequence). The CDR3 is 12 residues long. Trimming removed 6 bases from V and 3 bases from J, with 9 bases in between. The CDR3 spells CASSDYDYEQYF. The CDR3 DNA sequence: TGTGCCAGTAGCGACTACGACTACGAGCAGTACTTC.

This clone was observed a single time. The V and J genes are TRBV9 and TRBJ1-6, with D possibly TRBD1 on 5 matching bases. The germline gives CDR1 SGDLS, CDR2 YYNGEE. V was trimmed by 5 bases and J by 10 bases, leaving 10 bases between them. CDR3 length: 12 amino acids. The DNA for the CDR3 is TGTGCCAGCAGTAAGGGGCGGTCACCCCTCCACTTT. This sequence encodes CASSKGRSPLHF.

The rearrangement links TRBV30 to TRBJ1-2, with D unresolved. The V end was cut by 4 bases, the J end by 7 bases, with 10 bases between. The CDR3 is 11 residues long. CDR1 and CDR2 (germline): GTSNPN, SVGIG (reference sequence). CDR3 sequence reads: CAWKNRGGYTF. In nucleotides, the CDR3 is TGTGCCTGGAAAAATCGGGGTGGCTACACCTTC.

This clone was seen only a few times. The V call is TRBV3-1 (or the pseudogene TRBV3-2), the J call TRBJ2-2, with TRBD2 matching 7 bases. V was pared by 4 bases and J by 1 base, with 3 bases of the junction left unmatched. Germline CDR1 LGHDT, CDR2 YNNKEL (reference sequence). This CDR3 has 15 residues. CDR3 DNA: TGTGCCAGCAGCCTCGGGGAGGGGAACACCGGGGAGCTGTTTTTT. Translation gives CASSLGEGNTGELFF.

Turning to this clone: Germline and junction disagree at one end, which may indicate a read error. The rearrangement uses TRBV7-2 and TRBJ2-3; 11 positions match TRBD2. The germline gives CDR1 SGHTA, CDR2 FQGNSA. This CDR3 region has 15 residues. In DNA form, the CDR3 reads TGTGCCAGCAGCGTAGCGGGGGGGGCCACAGATACGCAGTATTTT. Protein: CASSVAGGATDTQYF.

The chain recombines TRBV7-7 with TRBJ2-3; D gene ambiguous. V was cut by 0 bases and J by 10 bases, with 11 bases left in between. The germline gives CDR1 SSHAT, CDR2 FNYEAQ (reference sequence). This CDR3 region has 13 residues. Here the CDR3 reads CASSLARQRPQYF. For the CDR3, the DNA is TGTGCCAGCAGCTTAGCACGTCAGCGACCGCAGTATTTT. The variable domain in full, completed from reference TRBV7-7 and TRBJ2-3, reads GAGVSQSPRYKVTKRGQDVTLRCDPISSHATLYWYQQALGQGPEFLTYFNYEAQPDKSGLPSDRFSAERPEGSISTLTIQRTEQRDSAMYRCASSLARQRPQYFGPGTRLTVL.